The rows below give T cell receptor beta chains drawn from one sample of a study of PD-1 blockade in mismatch repair-deficient tumors. Using immunoSEQ multiplex PCR, the repertoire was profiled, and TCRdb retains in-frame clones only, with some absent. This sample has roughly 120,000 clones; roughly 90% occur once, and the top ten carry approximately 10%. This material consisted of peripheral blood, taken just over 70 weeks after starting pembrolizumab. All receptors derive from an adult with mismatch repair-deficient cancer. Both conserved end residues are part of each CDR3. The D gene is left open where the match is weak. Part of the rows lack a size; the others show once, few, many or a class for expanded clones.

TRBD1 | TRBJ2-7 | TRBV7-2 | many | TGTGCCAGCAGCCCGACAGGGGGCGGGGGGAACGAGCAGTACTTC | CASSPTGGGGNEQYF
NA | TRBJ1-2 | TRBV5-6 | once | TGTGCCAGCAGCTTGGGTCAGGGGAGCTATGGCTACACCTTC | CASSLGQGSYGYTF
TRBD2 | TRBJ2-1 | TRBV7-8 | NA | TGTGCCAGCAGCTTTCGGGCGGGAGGGCCTCATGAGCAGTTCTTC | CASSFRAGGPHEQFF
TRBD2 | TRBJ2-7 | TRBV18 | NA | TGTGCCAGCTCACCTACGCTAGCGGGAAGAACAAACTACGAGCAGTACTTC | CASSPTLAGRTNYEQYF
TRBD2 | TRBJ2-3 | TRBV28 | NA | TGTGCCAGCAGCCAACGGACTAGCGGGAGAGTAGATACGCAGTATTTT | CASSQRTSGRVDTQYF
TRBD2 | TRBJ2-1 | TRBV30 | NA | TGTGCCTGGAGTGTCCGAGCGGGAGGCCCCTACAATGAGCAGTTCTTC | CAWSVRAGGPYNEQFF
NA | TRBJ1-4 | TRBV5-5 | NA | TGTGCCAGCAGCTTGGTGGCAGCCGCAGAAAAACTGTTTTTT | CASSLVAAAEKLFF
NA | TRBJ2-1 | TRBV30 | NA | TGTGCCTGGAGTGAGGATGAGCAGTTCTTC | CAWSEDEQFF
NA | TRBJ2-3 | TRBV27 | NA | TGTGCCAGCAGTTGGAAGGCGGGGGATACGCAGTATTTT | CASSWKAGDTQYF
NA | TRBJ1-1 | TRBV7-2 | NA | TGTGCCAGCAGCGTAACAGGGAGGGGCACTGAAGCTTTCTTT | CASSVTGRGTEAFF
NA | TRBJ2-3 | TRBV15 | NA | TGTGCCACCAGCAGACAAAACCGGGACAAAGGGGATACGCAGTATTTT | CATSRQNRDKGDTQYF
NA | TRBJ2-7 | TRBV29-1 | NA | TGCAGCGTGCAAACCGGGACTGCGACCTACGAGCAGTACTTC | CSVQTGTATYEQYF
NA | TRBJ1-2 | TRBV7-9 | NA | TGTGCCAGCAGCCGAACCTCAGCTAACTATGGCTACACCTTC | CASSRTSANYGYTF
TRBD1 | TRBJ2-1 | TRBV11-3 | NA | TGTGCCAGCAGCTTAAGCCAATCCCGGGACAGGGGGCACAATGAGCAGTTCTTC | CASSLSQSRDRGHNEQFF
TRBD1 | TRBJ2-7 | TRBV7-9 | NA | TGTGCCAGCAGCTTACGCCCCAGGGGGAACGAGCAGTACTTC | CASSLRPRGNEQYF
NA | TRBJ2-7 | TRBV5-4 | NA | TGTGCCAGCAGTCCCACAGGTAACTACGAGCAGTACTTC | CASSPTGNYEQYF
NA | TRBJ2-6 | TRBV14 | NA | TGTGCCAGCAGCCAAGAATCTCGGCTATCTGGGGCCAACGTCCTGACTTTC | CASSQESRLSGANVLTF
TRBD1 | TRBJ1-3 | TRBV9 | NA | TGTGCCAGCAGCGTCGGGACAGGGGATGGAAACACCATATATTTT | CASSVGTGDGNTIYF
NA | TRBJ2-7 | TRBV19 | once | TGTGCCAGTAGTATTTTTCTGGGAACCTACGAGCAGTACTTC | CASSIFLGTYEQYF
TRBD1 | TRBJ2-2 | TRBV27 | NA | TGTGCCAGCAGTTTATCGAGCCGACAGGGGGGCACCGGGGAGCTGTTTTTT | CASSLSSRQGGTGELFF
TRBD1 | TRBJ2-1 | TRBV6-5 | NA | TGTGCCAGCAGCCTAACGGACAGGGCCTACAATGAGCAGTTCTTC | CASSLTDRAYNEQFF
NA | TRBJ2-2 | TRBV28 | NA | TGTGCCAGCAGTCCCACCAGTGCGCTGCACGGGGAGCTGTTTTTT | CASSPTSALHGELFF
TRBD1 | TRBJ2-1 | TRBV18 | NA | TGTGCCAGCTCACCTAAATTAAAGACAGGGCCGCAACCGAACAATGAGCAGTTCTTC | CASSPKLKTGPQPNNEQFF
NA | TRBJ2-5 | TRBV5-1 | medium-sized | TGCGCCAGCAGCTTGTACGGTTCGTGGGAGACCCAGTACTTC | CASSLYGSWETQYF
TRBD1 | TRBJ1-4 | TRBV30 | NA | TGTGCCTGGAGTCTTAGACCCCTTGGGACAGGGGGTGAAAAACTGTTTTTT | CAWSLRPLGTGGEKLFF
NA | TRBJ2-2 | TRBV7-6 | NA | TGTGCCAGCAGCTTGACAGACACCGGGGAGCTGTTTTTT | CASSLTDTGELFF
NA | TRBJ2-7 | TRBV2 | NA | TGTGCCAGCAGTGACGGGGACTCCTACGAGCAGTACTTC | CASSDGDSYEQYF
NA | TRBJ2-3 | TRBV12-5 | NA | TGTGCTAGTGGTTTAGGAGTCACAGATACGCAGTATTTT | CASGLGVTDTQYF
NA | TRBJ1-3 | TRBV5-5 | NA | TGTGCCAGCAGCTTCAAGGGGTACGGAAACACCATATATTTT | CASSFKGYGNTIYF
NA | TRBJ1-2 | TRBV19 | NA | TGTGCCAGTACTCCCAAGGGCCAGCCGAGGATTAACTATGGCTACACCTTC | CASTPKGQPRINYGYTF
NA | TRBJ1-1 | TRBV19 | NA | TGTGCCAGTAGTCCTACGACGGAAGGACTAACCTACACTGAAGCTTTCTTT | CASSPTTEGLTYTEAFF
NA | TRBJ2-7 | TRBV7-9 | NA | TGTGCCAGCAGCCCTAAAGGCTACGAGCAGTACTTC | CASSPKGYEQYF
TRBD2 | TRBJ2-7 | TRBV18 | once | TGTGCCAGCTCACCACCCGGGACTACCTACGAGCAGTACTTC | CASSPPGTTYEQYF
TRBD1 | TRBJ2-7 | TRBV28 | NA | TGTGCCAGCAGCCTCCGGGACAGAGTTTACTACGAGCAGTACTTC | CASSLRDRVYYEQYF